The 25 T cell receptor beta chains listed next were all sequenced from one sample in a study of preoperative IRX-2 immunotherapy in early breast cancer. As to treatment: preoperative locoregional IRX-2 cytokine immunotherapy. Repertoires were generated with immunoSEQ multiplex PCR, while TCRdb's copy carries only in-frame clones and drops some. The data contain around 95,000 clones, roughly 85% of them singletons. The sequencing here drew on tumor tissue, taken after IRX-2 immunotherapy. The origin of the receptors is a human donor with breast cancer.

The chain links TRBV5-1 to TRBJ1-5; 8 nucleotides line up with TRBD1. There are 15 residues in the CDR3. CDR1 is SGHRS, CDR2 YFSETQ, per germline. Trimming took 5 bases from V and 0 from J; bases not matched to a gene: 4. The DNA of the CDR3 is TGCGCCAGCAGTATGACAGGGGATAGCAATCAGCCCCAGCATTTT. Translating gives CASSMTGDSNQPQHF.

The chain employs TRBV28 and TRBJ1-1; possibly TRBD1 for D (5 bases). Germline lookup yields CDR1 MDHEN and CDR2 SYDVKM. CDR3 size: 15 residues. V was pared by 5 bases and J by 3 bases, with 16 bases between. CDR3: CASSPPWGVDTEAFF. As DNA, the CDR3 is TGTGCCAGCAGTCCACCGTGGGGGGTGGACACTGAAGCTTTCTTT.

The rearrangement joins TRBV6-4 to TRBJ1-2; D may be TRBD1 (6 bases). Germline V lookup: CDR1 MRHNA, CDR2 SNTAGT. The V gene lost 6 bases and the J gene lost 7 bases, with 15 bases spanning the gap. The CDR3 has 13 amino acids. The CDR3 reads CASRKTGFGGYTF. The CDR3 coding sequence is TGTGCCAGCAGAAAAACAGGGTTTGGTGGCTACACCTTC.

This clone has just one count. The chain is built from TRBV30 and TRBJ2-7, with 10 bases matching TRBD1. The CDR3 runs 13 residues. V shed 3 bases, J shed 5 bases, and the junction held 4 bases outside the gene matches. The V gene's germline CDR1 is GTSNPN and CDR2 SVGIG (reference sequence). The CDR3 sequence: CAWRRDRGNEQYF. In DNA form, the CDR3 reads TGTGCCTGGAGGCGGGACAGGGGTAACGAGCAGTACTTC.

This chain connects TRBV5-1 to TRBJ2-2; D is perhaps TRBD1 (5 bases). V was shortened by 5 bases and J by 2 bases, with 16 bases between the two germline ends. Germline V CDR1 and CDR2: SGHRS, YFSETQ. The CDR3 runs 16 residues. The DNA of the CDR3 is TGCGCCAGCAGTACAGGTTCCTCTACAAACACCGGGGAGCTGTTTTTT. This encodes CASSTGSSTNTGELFF.

The rearrangement uses TRBV29-1 and TRBJ2-3; the D is unclear. The V and J ends lost 4 bases and 1 base respectively, with 9 bases between them. The CDR3 length is 13 residues. Germline loops: CDR1 SQVTM, CDR2 ANQGSEA. The CDR3 loop reads CSVVRQGTDTQYF. The CDR3 region has the DNA TGCAGCGTTGTCCGGCAAGGCACAGATACGCAGTATTTT.

The chain has TRBV5-1 and TRBJ2-7, with 12 bases that match TRBD2. Trimming cost V 7 bases and J 7 bases; bases outside gene matches: 9. CDR1 SGHRS and CDR2 YFSETQ come from the germline V gene. The CDR3 has 14 residues. The CDR3, as DNA: TGCGCCAGCCTAGAGACTAGCGGGAGTCGGGAGCAGTACTTC. Translation gives CASLETSGSREQYF.

The CDR3 bases are TGTGCCTCAAAGCGGGTTGACGAAGAGACCCAGTACTTC. Translated, it gives CASKRVDEETQYF. This chain links TRBV10-3 with TRBJ2-5, with a weak D call TRBD2 (6 bases). The ends were cut back, 11 bases at V and 3 bases at J, with 16 bases in the middle. This CDR3 contains 13 residues. Looked up from germline, CDR1 is ENHRY and CDR2 is SYGVKD.

The genes are TRBV29-1 and TRBJ1-1, with D possibly being TRBD1 (5 bases). There are 14 residues in the CDR3. V was trimmed by 4 bases and J by 4 bases, leaving 16 bases between them. Germline loops: CDR1 SQVTM, CDR2 ANQGSEA. The DNA of the CDR3 is TGCAGCGTTGCACTCAGGGTCGGTGGCACTGAAGCTTTCTTT. Residues: CSVALRVGGTEAFF.

CDR3 nucleotide sequence: TGCGCCAGCAGCTTGGGTGGGGCCGCAGGAAACACCATATATTTT. Translated: CASSLGGAAGNTIYF. The V call is TRBV5-1, the J call TRBJ1-3; tentatively, D is TRBD1 (5 bases). Looked up from germline, CDR1 is SGHRS and CDR2 is YFSETQ. Trimming cost V 0 bases and J 4 bases, with 11 bases left between them. This CDR3 spans 15 amino acids.

V gene TRBV15 combines with J gene TRBJ2-5; D is undetermined. Deletions cut 0 bases from V and 5 bases from J, with 19 bases between. From germline, CDR1 is LNHNV and CDR2 YYDKDF (reference sequence). The CDR3 length is 17 residues. The CDR3 DNA follows: TGTGCCACCAGCAGAGATGATCTTGGTTTCAGGTGGGAGACCCAGTACTTC. It translates to CATSRDDLGFRWETQYF.

V gene TRBV19 combines with J gene TRBJ2-3; the D gene is possibly TRBD1 (5 bases). The CDR3 is 14 amino acids. The germline gives CDR1 LNHDA, CDR2 SQIVND (reference sequence). The ends were cut back, 5 bases at V and 6 bases at J, with 15 bases in the middle. CDR3 sequence: CASSLQAMMDTQYF. The CDR3 DNA reads as TGTGCCAGTAGTCTACAGGCAATGATGGATACGCAGTATTTT.

This chain connects TRBV6-8 to TRBJ2-1, with 13 bases lining up with TRBD2. CDR1 is MNHGY, CDR2 SAAAGT, per germline. CDR3 length: 17 amino acids. V was clipped by 5 bases and J by 8 bases; unmatched bases: 12. The CDR3 DNA reads as TGTGCCAGCAGTATCCAGGAGGGACTAGCGGGATTAGATGAGCAGTTCTTC. Residues: CASSIQEGLAGLDEQFF.

This chain links TRBV30 with TRBJ2-7; TRBD1 matches 10 bases. Trimming took 8 bases from V and 5 from J; bases not matched to a gene: 9. CDR1 is GTSNPN, CDR2 SVGIG, per germline (reference sequence). CDR3 length: 13 amino acids. Written as DNA, the CDR3 is TGTGCCGGAGGACCGGGACAGGGGAACGAGCAGTACTTC. Translated, it gives CAGGPGQGNEQYF.

The V call is TRBV18, the J call TRBJ2-2, with 7 bases that match TRBD1. Germline V lookup: CDR1 KGHSH, CDR2 LQKENI. V was pared by 3 bases and J by 4 bases, with 5 bases of the junction left unmatched. The CDR3 sequence is 15 residues long. The CDR3 coding sequence is TGTGCCAGCTCACCCGAGACAGGGAGCACCGGGGAGCTGTTTTTT. Translating it yields CASSPETGSTGELFF.

The chain employs TRBV28 and TRBJ1-5; TRBD1 might be the D (5 bases). The CDR3 runs 15 residues. The germline V and J ends were trimmed by 7 bases and 7 bases, with 20 bases remaining between them. CDR1 is MDHEN and CDR2 is SYDVKM in the germline V gene. CDR3 in amino acids: CASTTTGEGRQPQHF. CDR3 bases: TGTGCCAGCACCACTACTGGGGAGGGACGGCAGCCCCAGCATTTT.

By sample fraction, this clone is medium-sized. The chain links TRBV11-3 to TRBJ1-5; D remains ambiguous. The CDR3 loop spans 15 amino acids. Germline V CDR1 and CDR2: SGHNT, YENEEA. V was cut by 4 bases and J by 0 bases, with 10 bases left in between. The CDR3 nucleotides read TGTGCCAGCAGCTGGGGTCAGTATAGCAATCAGCCCCAGCATTTT. Translation gives CASSWGQYSNQPQHF.

Sample share makes this clone medium-sized. This sequence joins TRBV1 and TRBJ2-7; TRBD1 is the table's D call, not checked against the DNA. TRBV1 is flagged as a pseudogene. The CDR3 contains 13 residues. The CDR3 sequence: CASSGTGPYEQYF. The CDR3 nucleotides are TGCGCCAGCAGCGGGACAGGCCCCTACGAGCAGTACTTC.

V gene TRBV28 combines with J gene TRBJ1-2; TRBD1 might be the D (6 bases). Germline V lookup: CDR1 MDHEN, CDR2 SYDVKM. Trimming pared 6 bases from V and 2 bases from J, leaving 16 bases between. This CDR3 is built from 15 residues. CDR3: CASSPLWGRNYGYTF. In DNA, the CDR3 is TGTGCCAGCAGCCCGTTGTGGGGGCGAAACTATGGCTACACCTTC.

This rearrangement joins TRBV11-3 to TRBJ1-3; 10 positions agree with TRBD1. Germline trimming cut 4 bases from V and 2 bases from J; bases unmatched to any gene: 2. Germline V gene data show CDR1 as SGHNT and CDR2 as YENEEA. This CDR3 is 15 amino acids long. The CDR3 protein is CASSWTGGTGNTIYF. CDR3 coding DNA: TGTGCCAGCAGCTGGACAGGGGGAACTGGAAACACCATATATTTT.

The chain joins TRBV25-1 to TRBJ2-5; 7 nucleotides agree with TRBD2. From germline, CDR1 is MGHDK and CDR2 SYGVNS. V was pared by 5 bases and J by 2 bases, with 11 bases of the junction left unmatched. This CDR3 has 16 amino acids. CDR3 residues: CASSIPSGLLQETQYF. The CDR3, as DNA: TGTGCCAGCAGTATTCCCTCGGGACTACTACAAGAGACCCAGTACTTC.

The chain is built from TRBV18 and TRBJ2-7; D unresolved. This CDR3 is built from 14 residues. Germline V CDR1 and CDR2: KGHSH, LQKENI. Trimming removed 1 base at V and 2 bases at J, with 9 bases between. The CDR3 nucleotides are TGTGCCAGCTCACCACTTGACACTGCCTACGAGCAGTACTTC. Residues: CASSPLDTAYEQYF.

This chain uses TRBV19 with TRBJ2-2, with D unclear. Trimming removed 4 bases at V and 8 bases at J, with 8 bases between. Germline V gives CDR1 LNHDA, CDR2 SQIVND (reference sequence). The length of the CDR3 is 12 residues. The CDR3 sequence is CASSTYGGELFF. The CDR3 region has the DNA TGTGCCAGTAGTACATACGGGGGGGAGCTGTTTTTT.

The chain has TRBV9 and TRBJ2-1, with D perhaps TRBD1 or TRBD2 (6 bases each). The germline V and J ends were trimmed by 1 base and 7 bases, with 21 bases remaining between them. Germline assignment: CDR1 SGDLS and CDR2 YYNGEE. This CDR3 comprises 17 residues. The CDR3 protein is CASSVFGGGSGENEQFF. CDR3 nucleotide sequence: TGTGCCAGCAGCGTATTTGGGGGCGGTAGCGGTGAGAATGAGCAGTTCTTC.

The chain carries TRBV6-8 and TRBJ2-7; D remains unclear. CDR1 is MNHGY and CDR2 is SAAAGT in the germline V gene. The CDR3 contains 15 residues. The V and J ends lost 5 bases and 0 bases respectively, with 14 bases between them. CDR3 bases: TGTGCCAGCAGTACTACAGTCGATGGCTCCTACGAGCAGTACTTC. Its translation is CASSTTVDGSYEQYF.